Sequencing of this T cell receptor beta chain was carried out in a study of shared clonotypes between healthy human individuals. Study in general: A couple of women and a few men aged 18 to 49 made up the donors.

Donors comprised healthy HIV-negative adults lacking recent acute infections or vaccinations. Adults of Caucasian background living in Nashville, Tennessee made up all donors. As concerns this clone: Antigen specificity is unknown.

Findings and caveats of the study: Few donors restricted represented genetic and exposure-history diversity.

The CDR3 runs 16 residues. Trimming removed 4 bases from V and 2 bases from J, with 17 bases in between. Per germline, CDR1 SEHNR and CDR2 FQNEAQ (reference sequence). Measured with immunoSEQ multiplex PCR; TCRdb has only the in-frame clones, and not every one. The table lists over 1.5 million clones, 95% to 99% of them singletons. This receptor was obtained from a man aged 30 to 45 in good health. The chain combines TRBV7-9 with TRBJ2-5, with D hard to call. The sequencing sample was made of naive CD4+ T cells sorted from blood. Subset in this sample: CD45RA+ positively selected. The CDR3 sequence is CASSSRWVVSQETQYF. DNA of the CDR3: TGTGCCAGCAGCTCCCGTTGGGTAGTGAGTCAAGAGACCCAGTACTTC.